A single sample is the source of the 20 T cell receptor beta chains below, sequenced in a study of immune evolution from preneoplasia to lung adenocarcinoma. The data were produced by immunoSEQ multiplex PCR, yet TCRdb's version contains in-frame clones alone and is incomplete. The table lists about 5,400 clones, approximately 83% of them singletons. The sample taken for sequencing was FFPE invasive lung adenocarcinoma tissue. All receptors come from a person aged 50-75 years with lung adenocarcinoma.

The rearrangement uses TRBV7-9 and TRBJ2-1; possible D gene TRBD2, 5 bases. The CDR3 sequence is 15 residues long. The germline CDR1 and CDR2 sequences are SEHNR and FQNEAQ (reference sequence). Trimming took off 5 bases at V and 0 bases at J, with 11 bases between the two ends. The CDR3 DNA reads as TGTGCCAGCAGCCTCAGCGGTAGCTCCTACAATGAGCAGTTCTTC. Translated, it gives CASSLSGSSYNEQFF.

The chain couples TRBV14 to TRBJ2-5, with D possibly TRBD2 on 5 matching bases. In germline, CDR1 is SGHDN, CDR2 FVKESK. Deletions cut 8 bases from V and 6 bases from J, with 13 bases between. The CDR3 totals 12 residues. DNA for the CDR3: TGTGCCAGCGGCACTAGTTTGAAGACCCAGTACTTC. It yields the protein CASGTSLKTQYF.

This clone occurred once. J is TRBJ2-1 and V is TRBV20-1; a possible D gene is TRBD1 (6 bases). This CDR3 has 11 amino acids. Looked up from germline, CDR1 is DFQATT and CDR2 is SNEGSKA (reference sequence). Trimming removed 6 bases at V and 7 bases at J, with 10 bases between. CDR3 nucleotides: TGCAGTGCCAGGGGCTTGAATGAGCAGTTCTTC. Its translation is CSARGLNEQFF.

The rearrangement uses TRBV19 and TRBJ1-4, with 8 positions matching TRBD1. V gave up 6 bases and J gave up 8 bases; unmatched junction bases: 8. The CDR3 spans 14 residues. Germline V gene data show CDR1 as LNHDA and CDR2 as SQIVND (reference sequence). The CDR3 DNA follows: TGTGCCAGTAGGCAGCAGGGGGCAGGGGAAAAACTGTTTTTT. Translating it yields CASRQQGAGEKLFF.

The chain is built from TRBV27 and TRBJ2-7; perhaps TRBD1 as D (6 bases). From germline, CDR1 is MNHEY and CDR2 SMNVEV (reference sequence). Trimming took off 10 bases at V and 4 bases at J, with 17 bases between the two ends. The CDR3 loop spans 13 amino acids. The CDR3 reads CATSRGLWYEQYF. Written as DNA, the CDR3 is TGTGCCACCTCCAGGGGTTTGTGGTACGAGCAGTACTTC.

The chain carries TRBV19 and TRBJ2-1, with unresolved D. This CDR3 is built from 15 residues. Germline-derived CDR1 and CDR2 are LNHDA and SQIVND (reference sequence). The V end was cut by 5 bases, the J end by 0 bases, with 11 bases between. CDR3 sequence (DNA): TGTGCCAGTAGTCCTCAGCGTAGCTCCTACAATGAGCAGTTCTTC. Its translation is CASSPQRSSYNEQFF.

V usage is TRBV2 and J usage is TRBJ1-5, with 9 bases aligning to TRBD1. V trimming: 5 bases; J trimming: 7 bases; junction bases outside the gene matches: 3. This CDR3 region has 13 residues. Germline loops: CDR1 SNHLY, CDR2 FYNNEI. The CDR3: CASSRDREQPQHF. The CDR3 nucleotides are TGTGCCAGCAGTCGGGACAGGGAACAGCCCCAGCATTTT.

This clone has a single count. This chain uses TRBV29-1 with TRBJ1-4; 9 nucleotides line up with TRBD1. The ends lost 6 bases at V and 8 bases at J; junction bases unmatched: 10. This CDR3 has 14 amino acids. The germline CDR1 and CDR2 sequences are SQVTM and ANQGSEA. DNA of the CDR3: TGCAGCGTCAAAGGGACAGGGAGTTTAGAAAAACTGTTTTTT. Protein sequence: CSVKGTGSLEKLFF.

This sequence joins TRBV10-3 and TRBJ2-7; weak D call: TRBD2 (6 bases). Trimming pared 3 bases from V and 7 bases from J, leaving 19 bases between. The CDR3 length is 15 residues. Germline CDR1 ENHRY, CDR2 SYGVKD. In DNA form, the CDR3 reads TGTGCCATCAGTGAAGTAGACCAAGCGGCGGGGGAGCAGTACTTC. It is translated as CAISEVDQAAGEQYF.

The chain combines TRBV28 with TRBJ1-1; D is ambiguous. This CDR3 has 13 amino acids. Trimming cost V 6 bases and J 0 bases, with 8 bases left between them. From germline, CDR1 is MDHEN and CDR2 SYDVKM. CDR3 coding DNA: TGTGCCAGCAGGGTCCGGGTGAACACTGAAGCTTTCTTT. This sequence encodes CASRVRVNTEAFF.

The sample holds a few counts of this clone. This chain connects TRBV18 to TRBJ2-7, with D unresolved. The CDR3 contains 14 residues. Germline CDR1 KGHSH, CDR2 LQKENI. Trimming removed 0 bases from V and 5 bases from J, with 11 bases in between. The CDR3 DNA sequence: TGTGCCAGCTCACCACCTTTCGAGCAGGACGAGCAGTACTTC. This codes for CASSPPFEQDEQYF.

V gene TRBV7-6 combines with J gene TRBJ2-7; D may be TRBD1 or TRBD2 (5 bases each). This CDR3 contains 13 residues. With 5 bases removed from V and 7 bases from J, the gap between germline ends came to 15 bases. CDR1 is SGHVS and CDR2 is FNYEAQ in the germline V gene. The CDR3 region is CASSPGPRSEQYF. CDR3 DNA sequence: TGTGCCAGCAGCCCGGGACCGCGCTCGGAGCAGTACTTC.

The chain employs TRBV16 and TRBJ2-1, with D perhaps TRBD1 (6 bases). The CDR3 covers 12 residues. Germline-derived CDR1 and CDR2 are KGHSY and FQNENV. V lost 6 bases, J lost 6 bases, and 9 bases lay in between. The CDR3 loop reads CASSLGGNEQFF. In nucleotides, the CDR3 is TGTGCCAGCAGTTTAGGGGGCAATGAGCAGTTCTTC.

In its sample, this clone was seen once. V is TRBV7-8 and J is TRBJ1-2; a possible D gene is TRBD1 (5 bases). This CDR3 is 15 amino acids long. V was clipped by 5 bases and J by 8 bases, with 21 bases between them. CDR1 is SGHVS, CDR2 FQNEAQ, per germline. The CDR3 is CASSLGEVGREGYTF. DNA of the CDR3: TGTGCCAGCAGCCTCGGGGAGGTGGGCAGGGAAGGCTACACCTTC.

Here the CDR3 reads CASSLRLGIDTQYF. The CDR3 nucleotides are TGTGCCAGCAGTTTAAGACTAGGCATAGATACGCAGTATTTT. This rearrangement joins TRBV27 to TRBJ2-3, with D possibly being TRBD2 (6 bases). CDR1 is MNHEY, CDR2 SMNVEV, per germline (reference sequence). V lost 2 bases and J lost 5, with 11 bases in between. The CDR3 spans 14 residues.

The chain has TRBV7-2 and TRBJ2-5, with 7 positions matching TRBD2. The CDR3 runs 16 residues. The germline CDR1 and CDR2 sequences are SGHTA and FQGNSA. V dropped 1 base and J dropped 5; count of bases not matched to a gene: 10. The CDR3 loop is CASSLVGGSVVETQYF. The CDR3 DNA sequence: TGTGCCAGCAGCTTAGTAGGCGGGAGTGTGGTGGAGACCCAGTACTTC.

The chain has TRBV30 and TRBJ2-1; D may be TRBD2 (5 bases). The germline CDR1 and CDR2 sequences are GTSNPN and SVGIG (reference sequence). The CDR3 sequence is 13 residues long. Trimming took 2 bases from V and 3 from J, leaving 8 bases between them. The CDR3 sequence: CAWSLDFYNEQFF. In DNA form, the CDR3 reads TGTGCCTGGAGTTTGGACTTCTACAATGAGCAGTTCTTC.

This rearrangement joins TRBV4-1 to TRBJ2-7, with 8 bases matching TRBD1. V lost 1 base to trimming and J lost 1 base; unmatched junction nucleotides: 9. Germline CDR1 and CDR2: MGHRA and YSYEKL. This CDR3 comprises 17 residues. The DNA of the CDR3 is TGCGCCAGCAGCCAAGGGTTTAGGACAGGGAGGTCCTACGAGCAGTACTTC. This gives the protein CASSQGFRTGRSYEQYF.

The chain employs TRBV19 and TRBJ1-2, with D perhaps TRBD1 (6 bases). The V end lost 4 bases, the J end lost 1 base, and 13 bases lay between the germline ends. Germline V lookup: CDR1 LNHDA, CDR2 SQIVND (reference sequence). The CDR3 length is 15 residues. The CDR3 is CASSRDIGGNYGYTF. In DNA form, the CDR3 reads TGTGCCAGTAGTAGAGACATAGGGGGTAACTATGGCTACACCTTC. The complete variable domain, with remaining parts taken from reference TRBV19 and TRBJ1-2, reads DGGITQSPKYLFRKEGQNVTLSCEQNLNHDAMYWYRQDPGQGLRLIYYSQIVNDFQKGDIAEGYSVSREKKESFPLTVTSAQKNPTAFYLCASSRDIGGNYGYTFGSGTRLTVV.

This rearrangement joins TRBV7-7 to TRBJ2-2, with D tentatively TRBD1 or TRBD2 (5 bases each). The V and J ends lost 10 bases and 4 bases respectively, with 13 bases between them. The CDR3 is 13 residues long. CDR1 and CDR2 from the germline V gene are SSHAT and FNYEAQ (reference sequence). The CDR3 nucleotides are TGTGCCACCGGGACCCCGGGCACCGGGGAGCTGTTTTTT. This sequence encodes CATGTPGTGELFF.